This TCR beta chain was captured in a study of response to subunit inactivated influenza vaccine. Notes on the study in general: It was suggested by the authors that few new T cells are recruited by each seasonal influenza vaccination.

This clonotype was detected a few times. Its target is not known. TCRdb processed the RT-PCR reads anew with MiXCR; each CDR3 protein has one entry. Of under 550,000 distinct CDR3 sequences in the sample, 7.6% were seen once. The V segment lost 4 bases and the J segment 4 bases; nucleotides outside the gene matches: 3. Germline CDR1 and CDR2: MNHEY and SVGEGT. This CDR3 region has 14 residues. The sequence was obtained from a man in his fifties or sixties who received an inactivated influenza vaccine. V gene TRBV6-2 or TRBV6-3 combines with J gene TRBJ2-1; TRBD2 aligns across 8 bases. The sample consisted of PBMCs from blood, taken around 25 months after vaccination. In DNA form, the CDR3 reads TGTGCCAGCAGTTGGGGACTAGTTTACAATGAGCAGTTCTTC. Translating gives CASSWGLVYNEQFF.